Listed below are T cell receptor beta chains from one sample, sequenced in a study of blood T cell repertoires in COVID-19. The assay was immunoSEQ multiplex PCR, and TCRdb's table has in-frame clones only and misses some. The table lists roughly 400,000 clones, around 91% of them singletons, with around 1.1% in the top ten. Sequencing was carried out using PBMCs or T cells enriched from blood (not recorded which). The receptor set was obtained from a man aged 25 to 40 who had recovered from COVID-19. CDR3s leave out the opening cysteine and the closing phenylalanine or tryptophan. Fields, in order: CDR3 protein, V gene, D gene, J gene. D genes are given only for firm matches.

CDR3 protein: ASSLAPPSSYNEQF
V gene: TRBV7-6
D gene: -
J gene: TRBJ2-1

CDR3 protein: ASSLFSGNNSPLH
V gene: TRBV27
D gene: -
J gene: TRBJ1-6

CDR3 protein: ASSLDRREKLF
V gene: TRBV7-8
D gene: -
J gene: TRBJ1-4

CDR3 protein: ACEPQGGEKLF
V gene: TRBV30
D gene: -
J gene: TRBJ1-4

CDR3 protein: ASRTGSGELF
V gene: TRBV12-3/TRBV12-4
D gene: -
J gene: TRBJ2-2

CDR3 protein: ASSLAGGYNEQF
V gene: TRBV27
D gene: TRBD2
J gene: TRBJ2-1

CDR3 protein: SVEVWRGSGNTIY
V gene: TRBV29-1
D gene: -
J gene: TRBJ1-3

CDR3 protein: ASSLGGLETQY
V gene: TRBV11-1
D gene: -
J gene: TRBJ2-5

CDR3 protein: ASSPGTGGEQY
V gene: TRBV12-3/TRBV12-4
D gene: TRBD1
J gene: TRBJ2-7

CDR3 protein: ASSSRVLEQY
V gene: TRBV12-3/TRBV12-4
D gene: -
J gene: TRBJ2-7

CDR3 protein: ATRSNTGELF
V gene: TRBV6-4
D gene: -
J gene: TRBJ2-2

CDR3 protein: ASSLGQGGNSPLH
V gene: TRBV5-6
D gene: TRBD1
J gene: TRBJ1-6

CDR3 protein: SVQGEATNEKLF
V gene: TRBV29-1
D gene: -
J gene: TRBJ1-4

CDR3 protein: ASSLEGGIQGYGYT
V gene: TRBV5-4
D gene: -
J gene: TRBJ1-2

CDR3 protein: ASSNVLPSSEQY
V gene: TRBV2
D gene: -
J gene: TRBJ2-7

CDR3 protein: ASRTGEIEAF
V gene: TRBV27
D gene: TRBD1
J gene: TRBJ1-1

CDR3 protein: ASSSRGRSRVNTEAF
V gene: TRBV13
D gene: -
J gene: TRBJ1-1

CDR3 protein: ASSEALRGARGYT
V gene: TRBV6-1
D gene: -
J gene: TRBJ1-2

CDR3 protein: ASSLLAWAGEGYNEQF
V gene: TRBV5-1
D gene: TRBD2
J gene: TRBJ2-1

CDR3 protein: ASSPTQGTNEKLF
V gene: TRBV28
D gene: -
J gene: TRBJ1-4

CDR3 protein: ASSLKTILSSGNTIY
V gene: TRBV11-2
D gene: -
J gene: TRBJ1-3

CDR3 protein: ASSLLRNTGELF
V gene: TRBV28
D gene: -
J gene: TRBJ2-2

CDR3 protein: ASSQGGGSSYEQY
V gene: TRBV3-1/TRBV3-2
D gene: -
J gene: TRBJ2-7

CDR3 protein: ATSWGDSGNTIY
V gene: TRBV6-5
D gene: -
J gene: TRBJ1-3

CDR3 protein: ASSSPLAVGSEQF
V gene: TRBV27
D gene: TRBD2
J gene: TRBJ2-1

CDR3 protein: ASSLGQAEKLF
V gene: TRBV12-3/TRBV12-4
D gene: TRBD1
J gene: TRBJ1-4

CDR3 protein: ASSPLGVGKTKNIQY
V gene: TRBV5-6
D gene: -
J gene: TRBJ2-4

CDR3 protein: ASSGLIGLAGGRHNEQF
V gene: TRBV7-8
D gene: TRBD2
J gene: TRBJ2-1

CDR3 protein: ASARGRGTDTQY
V gene: TRBV27
D gene: -
J gene: TRBJ2-3

CDR3 protein: ASSLALAGKEQF
V gene: TRBV11-1
D gene: TRBD2
J gene: TRBJ2-1

CDR3 protein: AISESRLAGNTGELF
V gene: TRBV10-3
D gene: TRBD2
J gene: TRBJ2-2

CDR3 protein: ASSQEGPRTSGGPFTYEQY
V gene: TRBV4-1
D gene: TRBD2
J gene: TRBJ2-7

CDR3 protein: ASSPLGGAKNIQY
V gene: TRBV14
D gene: -
J gene: TRBJ2-4

CDR3 protein: ASSAGLGGTGELF
V gene: TRBV27
D gene: TRBD2
J gene: TRBJ2-2

CDR3 protein: ATRTENSNQPQH
V gene: TRBV10-3
D gene: -
J gene: TRBJ1-5

CDR3 protein: ASSLRERAEQF
V gene: TRBV12-3/TRBV12-4
D gene: -
J gene: TRBJ2-1

CDR3 protein: AWSEPSGRGSYEQY
V gene: TRBV30
D gene: TRBD2
J gene: TRBJ2-7

CDR3 protein: ASSRTGYSYEQY
V gene: TRBV11-2
D gene: -
J gene: TRBJ2-7

CDR3 protein: AWSVVGVWYGYT
V gene: TRBV30
D gene: -
J gene: TRBJ1-2

CDR3 protein: ASSLQTGSEGYT
V gene: TRBV5-1
D gene: -
J gene: TRBJ1-2

CDR3 protein: ASSYLDRVNNEQF
V gene: TRBV27
D gene: TRBD1
J gene: TRBJ2-1

CDR3 protein: ASSLVTDSNQPQH
V gene: TRBV7-2
D gene: -
J gene: TRBJ1-5

CDR3 protein: ASSFRWQETQY
V gene: TRBV5-4
D gene: -
J gene: TRBJ2-5

CDR3 protein: ASSSPTGTGLSGANVLT
V gene: TRBV11-2
D gene: TRBD1
J gene: TRBJ2-6

CDR3 protein: ASSPARDEKLF
V gene: TRBV18
D gene: -
J gene: TRBJ1-4

CDR3 protein: ASSLGDRLGETQY
V gene: TRBV7-9
D gene: TRBD1
J gene: TRBJ2-5

CDR3 protein: AIREGTNTEAF
V gene: TRBV10-3
D gene: -
J gene: TRBJ1-1

CDR3 protein: ASKIPSGRSVETQY
V gene: TRBV28
D gene: TRBD2
J gene: TRBJ2-5

CDR3 protein: ASSHGEEGANVLT
V gene: TRBV4-2
D gene: -
J gene: TRBJ2-6

CDR3 protein: ASRGAGSGGYT
V gene: TRBV27
D gene: -
J gene: TRBJ1-2

CDR3 protein: AWSPPGGHLRNQPQH
V gene: TRBV30
D gene: -
J gene: TRBJ1-5

CDR3 protein: ASRDLPRLGGYT
V gene: TRBV28
D gene: -
J gene: TRBJ1-2

CDR3 protein: ASSSGLAGFGGELF
V gene: TRBV9
D gene: TRBD2
J gene: TRBJ2-2

CDR3 protein: ASSPLGGTEAF
V gene: TRBV3-1/TRBV3-2
D gene: -
J gene: TRBJ1-1

CDR3 protein: ATNSLQAQNTEAF
V gene: TRBV15
D gene: -
J gene: TRBJ1-1

CDR3 protein: ASNIAGAYNEQF
V gene: TRBV28
D gene: TRBD2
J gene: TRBJ2-1

CDR3 protein: ASSLAWLGQAF
V gene: TRBV27
D gene: -
J gene: TRBJ1-1